These T cell receptor beta chains were read from a single sample in a study of identical twins. Using its own MiXCR run on the 5' RACE reads, TCRdb lists one record per CDR3 protein. The table has under 450,000 distinct CDR3 sequences, 15% to 20% seen once. The sequencing sample was made of naive T cells sorted from blood. The receptors here all came from a middle-aged man in good health. CDR3s leave out the opening cysteine and the closing phenylalanine or tryptophan. Each record gives: J gene, V gene, CDR3 protein.

TRBJ1-1,TRBV24-1,ATRGDLDTEAF
TRBJ2-1,TRBV5-5,ASSLGTSPWDEQF
TRBJ2-1,TRBV4-3,ASSQDWVSYNEQF
TRBJ2-5,TRBV7-2,ASSYGQTATQETQY
TRBJ1-1,TRBV6-5,ASSYGGHRAEAF
TRBJ2-7,TRBV28,ASSWSDYEQY
TRBJ2-1,TRBV28,ASSLRGSYYNEQF
TRBJ1-4,TRBV4-3,ASSQNYRGGGEKLF
TRBJ2-7,TRBV7-6,ASSWGQGATYEQY
TRBJ2-7,TRBV5-1,ASSLAGLGLGPSEQY
TRBJ2-1,TRBV7-6,ASSLPAGGTYNEQF
TRBJ2-2,TRBV9,ASSVGVTPVNGGELF
TRBJ2-7,TRBV20-1,SAPRAAGVDEQY
TRBJ2-7,TRBV20-1,SARDLGGGHYEQY
TRBJ2-3,TRBV10-3,AIGVDTQY
TRBJ1-3,TRBV4-1,ASSQDYGNTIY
TRBJ1-3,TRBV28,ASSSGGGNTIY
TRBJ2-5,TRBV4-3,ASSRVQGAGETQY
TRBJ2-5,TRBV4-3,ASSQGLAGSTPETQY
TRBJ2-3,TRBV20-1,SARGTSVRPRRNTQY
TRBJ2-1,TRBV4-3,ASSQDPPDSSYNEQF
TRBJ2-1,TRBV11-2,ASSLILLSGISYNEQF
TRBJ2-3,TRBV20-1,SARDLDRGTQY
TRBJ1-4,TRBV29-1,SVRGVEKLF
TRBJ2-1,TRBV6-5,ASSYLRGRGTYNEQF
TRBJ2-7,TRBV20-1,SAVGLADEQY
TRBJ1-1,TRBV5-1,ASSLVLGGRNTEAF
TRBJ1-4,TRBV4-1,ASSQDQARPNEKLF
TRBJ1-2,TRBV12-3/TRBV12-4,ASSLGAAAYGYT
TRBJ2-5,TRBV11-2,ASSGGTSHQETQY
TRBJ2-2,TRBV24-1,ATADGQERRTGELF
TRBJ1-6,TRBV20-1,SAGRPSSYNSPLH
TRBJ2-5,TRBV5-1,ASSWGLAGGQMETQY
TRBJ1-5,TRBV28,ASSTTEFQPQH
TRBJ2-1,TRBV10-3,AISESGTSGHEQF
TRBJ2-1,TRBV6-2/TRBV6-3,ASRRQIHEQF
TRBJ2-4,TRBV5-1,ASSLYTGDRKNIQY
TRBJ2-3,TRBV13,ASSQQLAGISYDTQY
TRBJ2-1,TRBV15,ATSRDYGGGSYNEQF
TRBJ2-5,TRBV5-1,ASSQGDRAETQY
TRBJ1-2,TRBV3-1,ASSPGTGRTNYGYT
TRBJ2-7,TRBV6-5,ASSYGGGSYEQY
TRBJ2-1,TRBV5-1,ASSLQSYNEQF
TRBJ2-7,TRBV28,ASSWGLAETYEQY
TRBJ1-5,TRBV15,ATSMGQLINQPQH
TRBJ2-1,TRBV11-2,ASSSRTGSNEQF
TRBJ2-4,TRBV6-6,ASSRGGENIQY
TRBJ2-5,TRBV20-1,SASDRVETQY
TRBJ2-7,TRBV15,ATSKGAWRGAFEQY
TRBJ2-5,TRBV29-1,SVESGRGRADETQY
TRBJ2-3,TRBV6-5,ASSYMGLNTDTQY
TRBJ2-3,TRBV7-7,ASSSGTSLADTQY
TRBJ2-6,TRBV5-1,ASSLPTGSGANVLT
TRBJ2-7,TRBV5-1,ASSLVPQSSYEQY
TRBJ2-3,TRBV7-2,ASSGGVGSTDTQY